These 21 T cell receptor beta chains were all obtained from the same sample, sequenced in a study of shared clonotypes between healthy human individuals. Sequenced by immunoSEQ multiplex PCR; TCRdb stores in-frame clones only, minus some. The table has a few million clones, approximately 90% seen once; the top ten hold under 0.15%. Input material: naive CD4+ T cells sorted from blood. Subset reported: CD45RA+ positively selected. Source of these receptors: a man aged 18-30 years in good health.

This sequence joins TRBV28 and TRBJ2-6, with D uncertain. Deletions cut 6 bases from V and 6 bases from J, with 12 bases between. The CDR3 runs to 14 residues. Per the germline V gene, CDR1 is MDHEN and CDR2 is SYDVKM. In DNA, the CDR3 is TGTGCCAGCAGCCCCCCAGCTTTGGCCAACGTCCTGACTTTC. It is translated as CASSPPALANVLTF.

A few counts support this clone. The chain is built from TRBV2 and TRBJ2-2; unclear D gene. From germline, CDR1 is SNHLY and CDR2 FYNNEI. V lost 2 bases and J 6 bases, leaving 13 bases between the germline ends. This CDR3 is 15 amino acids long. CDR3 in amino acids: CASSESNPYAGELFF. The CDR3 DNA follows: TGTGCCAGCAGTGAAAGTAATCCCTACGCCGGGGAGCTGTTTTTT.

The chain uses TRBV29-1 and TRBJ2-7; TRBD2 aligns across 14 bases. After removal of 4 bases from V and 6 bases from J, the junction contained 5 bases not matched to a gene. The germline V gene encodes CDR1 SQVTM and CDR2 ANQGSEA. The CDR3 is made up of 14 amino acids. The CDR3 sequence is CSVAPGLAGVEQYF. As DNA, the CDR3 is TGCAGCGTTGCTCCGGGACTAGCGGGAGTCGAGCAGTACTTC.

The V call is TRBV5-8, the J call TRBJ1-5; a weak D match, TRBD1 (5 bases). V was trimmed by 0 bases and J by 3 bases, leaving 13 bases between them. Germline CDR1 and CDR2: SGHTS and YDEGEE. CDR3 length: 16 residues. Written as DNA, the CDR3 is TGTGCCAGCAGCTTGGAAGGGGTTACGAACAATCAGCCCCAGCATTTT. Translated: CASSLEGVTNNQPQHF.

The chain joins TRBV6-1 to TRBJ2-4; no firm D call. The CDR3 spans 15 residues. Germline loops: CDR1 MNHNS, CDR2 SASEGT. V dropped 9 bases and J dropped 1 base, with 16 bases sitting between them. CDR3 residues: CASEVGQLAKNIQYF. Written as DNA, the CDR3 is TGTGCCAGTGAGGTCGGGCAACTGGCCAAAAACATTCAGTACTTC.

This clone was seen only once. The V and J genes are TRBV4-1 and TRBJ1-4, with a weak D call TRBD1 (6 bases). Trimming cost V 2 bases and J 6 bases, with 22 bases left between them. Germline V gene lookup returns CDR1 MGHRA and CDR2 YSYEKL. The CDR3 extends over 18 amino acids. CDR3 DNA sequence: TGCGCCAGCAGCCAAACAGGGTCGGGGGTGACCGTAGATGAAAAACTGTTTTTT. Translation: CASSQTGSGVTVDEKLFF.

The gene calls are TRBV2 and TRBJ1-1; D gene uncertain. Germline V lookup: CDR1 SNHLY, CDR2 FYNNEI. This CDR3 comprises 15 residues. Trimming shortened V by 6 bases and J by 0 bases, and 14 bases separated the two germline ends. CDR3 sequence (DNA): TGTGCCAGCAGGGAGGGTCAGGTACTGAACACTGAAGCTTTCTTT. It specifies CASREGQVLNTEAFF.

With respect to this clone: The same CDR3 arises from other DNA sequences in this sample as well. The chain recombines TRBV18 with TRBJ2-5, with D perhaps being TRBD1 or TRBD2 (6 bases each). This CDR3 is built from 15 residues. Germline-derived CDR1 and CDR2 are KGHSH and LQKENI. V shed 1 base and J shed 1 base, with 10 bases lying between them. CDR3 loop: CASSPRRGGQETQYF. The CDR3 DNA sequence: TGTGCCAGCTCACCACGCAGGGGAGGCCAAGAGACCCAGTACTTC.

This chain connects TRBV5-6 to TRBJ2-3; 7 nucleotides align to TRBD1. Germline CDR1 SGHDT, CDR2 YYEEEE. Trimming at V came to 1 base and at J to 5 bases, leaving 4 bases not matched to a gene. The CDR3 spans 14 residues. CDR3 DNA: TGTGCCAGCAGCTTGACAGGGGAAAGAGATACGCAGTATTTT. As protein: CASSLTGERDTQYF.

The chain recombines TRBV7-9 with TRBJ1-5; 7 nucleotides line up with TRBD1. From germline, CDR1 is SEHNR and CDR2 FQNEAQ (reference sequence). V lost 5 bases, J lost 6 bases, and 10 bases stayed unmatched. The CDR3 is made up of 15 amino acids. The DNA of the CDR3 is TGTGCCAGCAGCGGGAGGGGGCAATTTCCTCAGCCCCAGCATTTT. Its protein product is CASSGRGQFPQPQHF.

The chain carries TRBV11-1 and TRBJ2-3; D assignment may be TRBD1 or TRBD2 (5 bases each). Germline V CDR1 and CDR2: SGHAT, FQDESV (reference sequence). The CDR3 consists of 15 residues. V lost 2 bases to trimming and J lost 0 bases, with 9 bases between them. Here the CDR3 reads CASSLWDASTDTQYF. The CDR3 nucleotides are TGTGCCAGCAGCTTATGGGACGCTAGCACAGATACGCAGTATTTT. The variable domain in full, completed from reference TRBV11-1 and TRBJ2-3, reads EAEVAQSPRYKITEKSQAVAFWCDPISGHATLYWYRQILGQGPELLVQFQDESVVDDSQLPKDRFSAERLKGVDSTLKIQPAELGDSAMYLCASSLWDASTDTQYFGPGTRLTVL.

This clone has only a few counts. The CDR3, as DNA: TGTGCCAGTAGTATCTCTGAGACAGCCGCGCGGCCCCAGCATTTT. It codes for CASSISETAARPQHF. The chain combines TRBV19 with TRBJ1-5, with D possibly matching TRBD1 (5 bases). The CDR3 covers 15 residues. Deletions cut 3 bases from V and 9 bases from J, with 18 bases between. Germline V lookup: CDR1 LNHDA, CDR2 SQIVND (reference sequence).

This clone came up once. Other DNA sequences in the sample encode the same CDR3. This chain links TRBV10-3 with TRBJ2-7, with 10 bases matching TRBD1. This CDR3 spans 14 amino acids. The germline V gene encodes CDR1 ENHRY and CDR2 SYGVKD. The V segment lost 6 bases and the J segment 4 bases; nucleotides outside the gene matches: 6. The CDR3: CAISSGTGAYEQYF. CDR3 coding DNA: TGTGCCATCAGCTCCGGGACAGGGGCATACGAGCAGTACTTC.

The chain carries TRBV6-5 and TRBJ1-6, with a weak D call TRBD1 (5 bases). The CDR3 runs to 15 residues. V gave up 6 bases and J gave up 6 bases, with 15 bases separating them. CDR1 and CDR2 (germline): MNHEY, SVGAGI. DNA of the CDR3: TGTGCCAGCAGCTCCGGGGGAAAGACTAATTCACCCCTCCACTTT. It is translated as CASSSGGKTNSPLHF.

The rearrangement joins TRBV5-1 to TRBJ2-7; the match to TRBD1 covers 9 bases. V shed 0 bases, J shed 2 bases, and the junction held 6 bases outside the gene matches. The CDR3 consists of 16 residues. CDR1 SGHRS and CDR2 YFSETQ come from the germline V gene. CDR3 sequence: CASSLDGTGMPYEQYF. The CDR3 coding sequence is TGCGCCAGCAGCTTGGACGGGACAGGGATGCCCTACGAGCAGTACTTC.

V gene TRBV10-3 combines with J gene TRBJ1-4, with 7 positions matching TRBD1. The CDR3 length is 13 residues. Germline CDR1 and CDR2: ENHRY and SYGVKD. The trim removed 8 bases at V and 11 bases at J, leaving 11 bases unmatched. CDR3 DNA: TGTGCCATCCAGGGGGACCCTGGGGGGAAACTGTTTTTT. Amino acid sequence: CAIQGDPGGKLFF.

The chain combines TRBV5-1 with TRBJ1-2; possibly TRBD1 for D (5 bases). The CDR3 spans 12 residues. Germline V gene sequence: CDR1 SGHRS, CDR2 YFSETQ. V dropped 5 bases and J dropped 4 bases, with 9 bases sitting between them. This CDR3 reads CASRSDSYGYTF. The CDR3 DNA reads TGCGCCAGCAGATCCGACAGCTATGGCTACACCTTC. The full variable domain, with the rest looked up from reference TRBV5-1 and TRBJ1-2, is KAGVTQTPRYLIKTRGQQVTLSCSPISGHRSVSWYQQTPGQGLQFLFEYFSETQRNKGNFPGRFSGRQFSNSRSEMNVSTLELGDSALYLCASRSDSYGYTFGSGTRLTVV.

This rearrangement joins TRBV7-9 to TRBJ2-7; TRBD1 aligns across 8 bases. The CDR3 covers 13 residues. The trim removed 5 bases at V and 6 bases at J, leaving 6 bases unmatched. CDR1 and CDR2 from the germline V gene are SEHNR and FQNEAQ (reference sequence). CDR3 amino acids: CASSPGQVSEQYF. The CDR3 DNA reads TGTGCCAGCAGCCCGGGACAGGTTAGCGAGCAGTACTTC.

V and J are TRBV2 and TRBJ2-5; D remains ambiguous. The ends were cut back, 1 base at V and 7 bases at J, with 13 bases in the middle. In germline, CDR1 is SNHLY, CDR2 FYNNEI. The CDR3 consists of 14 residues. DNA of the CDR3: TGTGCCAGCAGTGAAGATAGGCCAGCACGGACCCAGTACTTC. Translating gives CASSEDRPARTQYF. The full variable domain, its missing parts supplied by reference TRBV2 and TRBJ2-5, is EPEVTQTPSHQVTQMGQEVILRCVPISNHLYFYWYRQILGQKVEFLVSFYNNEISEKSEIFDDQFSVERPDGSNFTLKIRSTKLEDSAMYFCASSEDRPARTQYFGPGTRLLVL.

This CDR3 is CASSVEQGPYEQYF. The CDR3, as DNA: TGTGCCAGCAGTGTGGAACAGGGTCCCTACGAGCAGTACTTC. The V and J genes are TRBV6-1 and TRBJ2-7; tentatively, D is TRBD1 (6 bases). This CDR3 spans 14 amino acids. Per the germline V gene, CDR1 is MNHNS and CDR2 is SASEGT. V dropped 4 bases and J dropped 2 bases, with 12 bases sitting between them.

The chain carries TRBV18 and TRBJ2-6, with no clear D. The CDR3 loop spans 14 amino acids. V lost 5 bases to trimming and J lost 1 base, with 6 bases between them. CDR1 is KGHSH, CDR2 LQKENI, per germline. As DNA, the CDR3 is TGTGCCAGCTCAGCAATATCTGGGGCCAACGTCCTGACTTTC. Amino acids: CASSAISGANVLTF.